This T cell receptor (beta chain) was captured in a study of cytomegalovirus exposure and HLA in healthy donors. The germline V gene encodes CDR1 MGHRA and CDR2 YSYEKL. V lost 4 bases to trimming and J lost 3 bases, with 9 bases between them. The CDR3 is made up of 13 amino acids. 60 Vbeta and 13 Jbeta primers were used in PCR. Original data processing: A later analysis counted some 87 million unique TCR beta chains, 10 million to 12 million shared. TCRdb's table, derived via immunoSEQ multiplex PCR, lists solely in-frame clones and lacks some. Clonal size and the V and J genes are those of that table, whereas D and trimming came from the DNA. The sample records about 160,000 clones, about four fifths being singletons. This clone was counted only a few times. Its cognate antigen is unknown. Findings of the study overall: A later look showed TCR association rates differing by HLA locus, highest for DRB1 and lowest for HLA-C. A missense DCLRE1C variant was associated with V- and J-gene trimming of TCR beta chains in a later analysis, and an independent cohort replicated the association.

The TCR comes from a boy aged 2-15 years in good health and CMV-seronegative. This chain links TRBV4-1 with TRBJ2-5; the D is unclear. Sample: PBMCs. CDR3 sequence (DNA): TGCGCCAGCAGCCCGATTAGAAAAGAGACCCAGTACTTC. The encoded protein is CASSPIRKETQYF.